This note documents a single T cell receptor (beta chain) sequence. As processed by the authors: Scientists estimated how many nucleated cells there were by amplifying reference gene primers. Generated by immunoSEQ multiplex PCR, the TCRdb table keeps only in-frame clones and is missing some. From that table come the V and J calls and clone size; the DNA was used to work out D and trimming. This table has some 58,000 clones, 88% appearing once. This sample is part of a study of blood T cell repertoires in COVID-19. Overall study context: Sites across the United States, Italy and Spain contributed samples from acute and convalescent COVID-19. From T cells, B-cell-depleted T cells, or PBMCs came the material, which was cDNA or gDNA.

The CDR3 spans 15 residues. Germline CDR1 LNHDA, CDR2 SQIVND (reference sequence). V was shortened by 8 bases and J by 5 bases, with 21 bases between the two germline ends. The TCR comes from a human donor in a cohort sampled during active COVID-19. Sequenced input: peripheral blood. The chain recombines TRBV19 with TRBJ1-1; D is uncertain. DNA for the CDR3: TGTGCCAGTTCCCTGCGGCGGCCACTCAAGACTGAAGCTTTCTTT. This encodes CASSLRRPLKTEAFF.